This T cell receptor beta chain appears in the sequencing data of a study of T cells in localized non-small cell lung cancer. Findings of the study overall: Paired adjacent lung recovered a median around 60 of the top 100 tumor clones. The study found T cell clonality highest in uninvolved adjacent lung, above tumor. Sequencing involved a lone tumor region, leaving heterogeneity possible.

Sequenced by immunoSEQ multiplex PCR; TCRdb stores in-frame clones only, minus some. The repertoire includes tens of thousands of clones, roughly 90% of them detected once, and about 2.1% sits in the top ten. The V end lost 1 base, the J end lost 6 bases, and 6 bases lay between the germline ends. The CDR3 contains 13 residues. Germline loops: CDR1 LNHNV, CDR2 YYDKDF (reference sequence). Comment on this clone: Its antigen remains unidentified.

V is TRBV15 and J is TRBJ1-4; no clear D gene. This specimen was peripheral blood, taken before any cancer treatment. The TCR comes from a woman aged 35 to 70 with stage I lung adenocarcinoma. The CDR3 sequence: CATSRGFDEKLFF. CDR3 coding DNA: TGTGCCACCAGCAGAGGGTTCGATGAAAAACTGTTTTTT.